This record concerns one T cell receptor beta chain sequence. Its antigen is as yet unknown. The assay used deep level. Clones were sequenced by immunoSEQ multiplex PCR, and TCRdb holds only the in-frame ones, with some missing. There are a few million clones in the sample; around nine tenths occur only once, and around 0.15% lies in the top ten. This record belongs to a study of shared clonotypes between healthy human individuals. Study results and caveats: Large depth notwithstanding, sorted-subset sequencing proved incomplete by rarefaction.

V lost 1 base and J 8 bases, leaving 8 bases between the germline ends. CDR1 and CDR2 (germline): MDHEN, SYDVKM. There are 12 residues in the CDR3. The chain has TRBV28 and TRBJ1-2; D is ambiguous. Source material: naive CD4+ T cells sorted from blood. Subset denoted: CD45RA+ positively selected. The TCR comes from a man aged 18 to 30 in good health. As DNA, the CDR3 is TGTGCCAGCAGTTTATTACTGGAGGGCTACACCTTC. Its translation is CASSLLLEGYTF.